These T cell receptor beta chains were read from a single sample in a study of sequential checkpoint blockade in melanoma. Sequencing was performed with immunoSEQ multiplex PCR; in TCRdb, only in-frame clones are kept and a portion is missing. The table shows 25,000 to 30,000 clones, with about 83% occurring only once. This material consisted of CD8+ T cells sorted from blood (inferred from file names), taken from a patient given nivolumab and ipilimumab in sequence. Receptors were obtained from a human donor with melanoma. CDR3s include the opening cysteine and the closing phenylalanine or tryptophan. The D gene is left open where the match is weak.

v_gene	j_gene	d_gene	CDR3nt	CDR3aa
TRBV13	TRBJ2-3	-	TGTGCCAGCAGCCCCGAGGGGGTTAGCACAGATACGCAGTATTTT	CASSPEGVSTDTQYF
TRBV29-1	TRBJ1-1	TRBD1	TGCAGCGTTGAAGCGGGACAGGCTAAGAACACTGAAGCTTTCTTT	CSVEAGQAKNTEAFF
TRBV4-3	TRBJ2-3	-	TGCGCCAGCAGCCAACCCTCTATGTCAGATACGCAGTATTTT	CASSQPSMSDTQYF
TRBV4-3	TRBJ1-2	TRBD1	TGCGCCAGCAGCCAAGATTGGACAGGGGGCGTTTATGGCTACACCTTC	CASSQDWTGGVYGYTF
TRBV27	TRBJ2-2	-	TGTGCCAGCAGTTTGGGACTTAAATTATACACCGGGGAGCTGTTTTTT	CASSLGLKLYTGELFF
TRBV9	TRBJ2-2	TRBD1	TGTGCCAGCAGCGCCGGACAGGGGTCCAACACCGGGGAGCTGTTTTTT	CASSAGQGSNTGELFF
TRBV19	TRBJ1-1	-	TGTGCCAGTAGTATACAGGGGTTGATGGTTGACACTGAAGCTTTCTTT	CASSIQGLMVDTEAFF
TRBV30	TRBJ1-3	TRBD1	TGTGCCTGGTCGACAGGGGGAAACACCATATATTTT	CAWSTGGNTIYF
TRBV7-8	TRBJ2-5	-	TGTGCCAGTGCGACTGGAGCTTATGGCCAAGAGACCCAGTACTTC	CASATGAYGQETQYF
TRBV19	TRBJ1-1	-	TGTGCCAGTAGACTCGGGCGGGGCACTGAAGCTTTCTTT	CASRLGRGTEAFF
TRBV5-4	TRBJ2-3	TRBD2	TGTGCCAGCAGCTTGGGTAGCGGGGGGGGCACAGACACGCAGTATTTT	CASSLGSGGGTDTQYF
TRBV27	TRBJ1-1	-	TGTGCCAGCAGTCAGGGTTTTGCGGGAAACACTGAAGCTTTCTTT	CASSQGFAGNTEAFF